These T cell receptor beta chains were read from a single sample in a study of blood T cell repertoires in COVID-19. Here immunoSEQ multiplex PCR was the method, and the copy in TCRdb shows in-frame clones only, minus some. The data hold approximately 470,000 clones, with 75% to 90% observed a single time. What was sequenced was PBMCs or T cells enriched from blood (not recorded which). These receptors all stem from a woman aged 18-29 years who had recovered from COVID-19. The CDR3 runs from the conserved cysteine through the conserved F or W. Clone sizes are given selectively: once, few, many, or a class where the clone is expanded.

V: TRBV12-5; J: TRBJ2-1; size: once; CDR3: CASGNPPGLAVFF
V: TRBV7-9; J: TRBJ2-7; size: -; CDR3: CASSLYRESEQYF
V: TRBV2; J: TRBJ1-5; size: -; CDR3: CASYGYGNQPQHF
V: TRBV6-1; J: TRBJ2-1; size: -; CDR3: CASSEINSGVGEQFF
V: TRBV30; J: TRBJ1-5; size: -; CDR3: CAWGTGSNQPQHF
V: TRBV3-1/TRBV3-2; J: TRBJ2-7; size: -; CDR3: CASRPGTSGEQYF
V: TRBV5-1; J: TRBJ1-2; size: -; CDR3: CASREGRNYGYTF
V: TRBV5-5; J: TRBJ1-5; size: -; CDR3: CASSSGTASNQPQHF
V: TRBV19; J: TRBJ2-5; size: once; CDR3: CASSPTPTLETQYF
V: TRBV7-3; J: TRBJ2-2; size: few; CDR3: CASSGLSNTGELFF
V: TRBV14; J: TRBJ2-1; size: -; CDR3: CASSQYFRDRGYNEQFF
V: TRBV7-9; J: TRBJ2-2; size: -; CDR3: CASSFGGQTSNTGELFF
V: TRBV5-1; J: TRBJ1-2; size: -; CDR3: CASSLQGAESSGYTF
V: TRBV6-5; J: TRBJ1-1; size: -; CDR3: CASSPRALSEAFF
V: TRBV7-9; J: TRBJ1-2; size: -; CDR3: CASSSTGGIRIYGYTF
V: TRBV6-5; J: TRBJ1-3; size: -; CDR3: CASSYDTVPGNTIYF
V: TRBV7-2; J: TRBJ2-1; size: -; CDR3: CASSLMASPFF
V: TRBV7-2; J: TRBJ2-5; size: -; CDR3: CASSAPGSGETQYF
V: TRBV5-4; J: TRBJ2-4; size: -; CDR3: CASSVEGAASIQYF
V: TRBV2; J: TRBJ2-3; size: -; CDR3: CASRGGQGTTDTQYF
V: TRBV27; J: TRBJ2-3; size: -; CDR3: CASTPQGAGTDTRYF
V: TRBV6-1; J: TRBJ1-6; size: few; CDR3: CASSEDTSGSPLHF
V: TRBV2; J: TRBJ1-2; size: -; CDR3: CASREGQSYGYTF
V: TRBV24-1; J: TRBJ2-1; size: -; CDR3: CATSDRTGDNEQFF
V: TRBV19; J: TRBJ1-5; size: -; CDR3: CASRPGPYSNQPQHF
V: TRBV27; J: TRBJ1-2; size: -; CDR3: CANPFGDSVNYGYTF
V: TRBV4-1; J: TRBJ1-1; size: -; CDR3: CASSPGQGLTEAFF
V: TRBV5-1; J: TRBJ2-5; size: -; CDR3: CASSGLAGGQETQYF
V: TRBV18; J: TRBJ1-3; size: -; CDR3: CASSLGEDSGNTIYF
V: TRBV7-8; J: TRBJ2-4; size: -; CDR3: CASSHWTVNIQYF
V: TRBV4-1; J: TRBJ1-4; size: few; CDR3: CASSQAREFDEKLFF
V: TRBV5-4; J: TRBJ1-2; size: -; CDR3: CASSYSLQGYGYTF
V: TRBV6-1; J: TRBJ1-4; size: -; CDR3: CASSDRGQGAGEKLFF
V: TRBV18; J: TRBJ1-1; size: -; CDR3: CASSPQGDTEAFF
V: TRBV5-1; J: TRBJ2-2; size: -; CDR3: CASSLGVTGELFF
V: TRBV7-2; J: TRBJ2-7; size: -; CDR3: CASSLALAGGSEQYF
V: TRBV2; J: TRBJ2-7; size: -; CDR3: CASARGLAGEQYF
V: TRBV5-4; J: TRBJ2-7; size: -; CDR3: CASSLGGGDEQYF
V: TRBV27; J: TRBJ1-2; size: -; CDR3: CASSFGTGYGPGYTF
V: TRBV9; J: TRBJ2-3; size: -; CDR3: CASSVGSGGSTDTQYF
V: TRBV5-6; J: TRBJ1-5; size: -; CDR3: CASSPESVLSNQPQHF
V: TRBV28; J: TRBJ2-5; size: -; CDR3: CASSPPGIQETQYF
V: TRBV7-3; J: TRBJ2-5; size: -; CDR3: CASSPRASETQYF
V: TRBV5-1; J: TRBJ2-1; size: -; CDR3: CASSSGIIQGEQFF
V: TRBV2; J: TRBJ1-5; size: few; CDR3: CASSSDTLWNQPQHF
V: TRBV19; J: TRBJ2-5; size: -; CDR3: CASAEQGDGETQYF
V: TRBV5-4; J: TRBJ2-7; size: -; CDR3: CASRVQGFPYEQYF
V: TRBV11-2; J: TRBJ1-1; size: -; CDR3: CASRVGRLNTEAFF
V: TRBV7-8; J: TRBJ1-4; size: -; CDR3: CASSDRGSGTNEKLFF
V: TRBV5-1; J: TRBJ2-2; size: once; CDR3: CASSLDAGGPSGELFF
V: TRBV5-1; J: TRBJ2-2; size: -; CDR3: CASSFVAGGLTGELFF
V: TRBV7-7; J: TRBJ1-5; size: -; CDR3: CASSSTPEQPQHF
V: TRBV14; J: TRBJ2-1; size: once; CDR3: CASSQDRFSGDEQFF
V: TRBV7-9; J: TRBJ2-5; size: -; CDR3: CASSLVGGGETQYF